The 5 T cell receptor beta chains given below trace back to one sample, sequenced in a study of blood T cells in healthy people across ages. A J-beta primer mix and a sample-barcoded 5' primer were used in a second PCR of roughly 6 to 12 cycles. TCRdb re-derived calls from the 5' RACE reads in MiXCR, one entry per CDR3 protein. The sample holds 850,000 or so distinct CDR3 sequences, 29% seen once. Sequencing used blood. These receptors were taken from an elderly woman in good health.

This clonotype appeared a single time. A much bigger clone sits one base away, suggesting this may be a read error. The chain recombines TRBV3-1 with TRBJ1-6; TRBD1 agrees at 10 bases. The CDR3 covers 15 residues. CDR1 and CDR2 from the germline V gene are LGHDT and YNNKEL (reference sequence). CDR3 protein: CASSPAGTGASPPHF. The CDR3 coding sequence is TGTGCCAGCAGCCCCGCCGGGACAGGGGCTTCACCCCCCCACTTT. The full variable domain, its missing parts supplied by reference TRBV3-1 and TRBJ1-6, is DTAVSQTPKYLVTQMGNDKSIKCEQNLGHDTMYWYKQDSKKFLKIMFSYNNKELIINETVPNRFSPKSPDKAHLNLHINSLELGDSAVYFCASSPAGTGASPPHFGNGTRLTVT.

The chain uses TRBV10-3 and TRBJ2-3; 7 bases align to TRBD2. Losses at the gene ends were 9 bases for V and 0 bases for J; bases not matched to a gene: 0. CDR1 is ENHRY and CDR2 is SYGVKD in the germline V gene. This CDR3 comprises 12 residues. As DNA, the CDR3 is TGTGCCATTAGCGGGAGCACAGATACGCAGTATTTT. This gives the protein CAISGSTDTQYF.

Only one count was recorded for this clonotype. This chain connects TRBV7-8 to TRBJ2-2; the D gene is possibly TRBD2 (6 bases). V lost 1 base, J lost 7 bases, and 10 bases lay in between. This CDR3 region has 14 residues. Germline CDR1 and CDR2: SGHVS and FQNEAQ. The CDR3 spells CASSLVRRGGELFF. The DNA of the CDR3 is TGTGCCAGCAGCTTAGTCCGGAGGGGCGGGGAGCTGTTTTTT.

This clonotype came up many times. This sequence joins TRBV5-1 and TRBJ2-5; TRBD1 is a possible D gene (5 bases). CDR1 and CDR2 (germline): SGHRS, YFSETQ. The CDR3 has 14 amino acids. V was pared by 2 bases and J by 3 bases, with 11 bases between. The CDR3 region has the DNA TGCGCCAGCAGCTTTTCCAGGGCGGAAGAGACCCAGTACTTC. Amino acid sequence: CASSFSRAEETQYF.

The genes are TRBV6-5 and TRBJ2-1, with 9 bases lining up with TRBD2. J gave up 7 bases and V 2 bases, and 6 bases lay outside the gene matches. The germline gives CDR1 MNHEY, CDR2 SVGAGI. There are 15 residues in the CDR3. In nucleotides, the CDR3 is TGTGCCAGCAGTTACGGTTTCCTAGCGGGAAATGAGCAGTTCTTC. Protein: CASSYGFLAGNEQFF.